Detailed here is one T cell receptor beta chain. What it binds is not known. V lost 0 bases, J lost 5 bases, and 11 bases lay in between. Germline V gives CDR1 SGDLS, CDR2 YYNGEE. CDR3 size: 14 residues. The sample comes from a study of OX40 agonist ivuxolimab in advanced cancers. Study-wide context: Hepatocellular carcinoma, melanoma, renal cell or head and neck cancer affected the dose-escalation patients. General observations from the study: CD8+ T cells (on average) carried more expanded clones than CD4+ T cells. Normalized expansion of T-cell clones was also low for some nonresponders.

The repertoire was sequenced with immunoSEQ multiplex PCR; TCRdb's copy has only in-frame clones and lacks some. The sample consists of about 44,000 clones, just under 95% of them appearing once. The sample in question was CD4+ or CD8+ T cells sorted from blood, obtained in a trial of the OX40 agonist ivuxolimab. The chain recombines TRBV9 with TRBJ2-5; D ambiguous. The TCR originated in an adult with an advanced solid tumor such as melanoma, head and neck, liver or kidney cancer. CDR3 sequence reads: CASSVAAERETQYF. The CDR3 DNA sequence: TGTGCCAGCAGCGTAGCGGCTGAACGGGAGACCCAGTACTTC.